This T cell receptor beta chain was observed in a study of T cell responses to AZD1222 COVID-19 vaccine. Per the germline V gene, CDR1 is LGHDT and CDR2 is YNNKEL (reference sequence). V was clipped by 6 bases and J by 2 bases; unmatched bases: 8. This CDR3 region has 15 residues. The study's findings and limits: Among the donors, most were white British and more were female, and clonal diversity was possibly underestimated. Spike-specific TCR depth and breadth grew after two AZD1222 doses. As reported, nearly half of all spike-specific TCRs target variant regions that are unmutated. Seropositive AZD1222 recipients at baseline numbered only six or seven.

Measured with immunoSEQ multiplex PCR; TCRdb has only the in-frame clones, and not every one. The table records 120,000 or so clones, 92% of them present only once. To note about this clone: The antigen is not known.

This TCR derives from an adult in good health. The specimen comprised peripheral blood, sampled on day 0 of AZD1222 vaccination. The rearrangement links TRBV3-1 (or the pseudogene TRBV3-2) to TRBJ1-2; 8 bases match TRBD1. CDR3 DNA: TGTGCCAGCAGTAACTGGGACAGGCTCAACTATGGCTACACCTTC. Protein product: CASSNWDRLNYGYTF.